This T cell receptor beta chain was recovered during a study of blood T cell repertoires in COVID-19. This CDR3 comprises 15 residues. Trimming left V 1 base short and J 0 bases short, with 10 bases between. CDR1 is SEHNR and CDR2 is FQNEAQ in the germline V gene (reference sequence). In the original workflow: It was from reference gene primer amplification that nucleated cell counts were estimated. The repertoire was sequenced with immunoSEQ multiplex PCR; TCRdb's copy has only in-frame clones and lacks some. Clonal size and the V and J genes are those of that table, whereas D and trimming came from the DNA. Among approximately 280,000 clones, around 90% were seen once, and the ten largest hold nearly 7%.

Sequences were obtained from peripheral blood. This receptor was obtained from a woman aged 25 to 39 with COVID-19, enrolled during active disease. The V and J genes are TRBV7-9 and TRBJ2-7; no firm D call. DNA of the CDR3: TGTGCCAGCAGCTTAGGGCAGATCCCCTCCTACGAGCAGTACTTC. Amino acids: CASSLGQIPSYEQYF. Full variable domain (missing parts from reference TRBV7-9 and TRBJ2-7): DTGVSQNPRHKITKRGQNVTFRCDPISEHNRLYWYRQTLGQGPEFLTYFQNEAQLEKSRLLSDRFSAERPKGSFSTLEIQRTEQGDSAMYLCASSLGQIPSYEQYFGPGTRLTVT.